This entry lists 10 T cell receptor beta chains sequenced from one sample in a study of CD8+CD57+ T cells in acquired aplastic anemia. TCR beta VDJ and CDR3 profiles were obtained from a genomic DNA template. TCRdb analysed the reads with MiXCR anew, one entry per CDR3 protein. The sample carries 400,000 to 500,000 distinct CDR3 sequences, 55% to 75% recorded once. The material sequenced was sorted CD4+, CD8+, or CD8+CD57+ T cells (not recorded which) from PBMCs. These receptors were obtained from a human donor in good health, serving as a control.

This clonotype has a single count. The CDR3 bases are TGTGCCAGCAGTTCACTAGCGGAGCAAGAGACCCAGTACTTC. This codes for CASSSLAEQETQYF. V gene TRBV12-3 or TRBV12-4 combines with J gene TRBJ2-5; 8 nucleotides line up with TRBD2. The ends lost 4 bases at V and 2 bases at J; junction bases unmatched: 3. The CDR3 is 14 amino acids.

The chain carries TRBV19 and TRBJ2-7, with D perhaps being TRBD1 or TRBD2 (5 bases each). This CDR3 is built from 12 residues. Trimming left V 8 bases short and J 5 bases short, with 13 bases between. Germline V gene data show CDR1 as LNHDA and CDR2 as SQIVND (reference sequence). CDR3 DNA sequence: TGTGCCAGTGCTGGGGACCTCAACGAGCAGTACTTC. Protein: CASAGDLNEQYF. The whole variable domain, remainder taken from reference TRBV19 and TRBJ2-7, is DGGITQSPKYLFRKEGQNVTLSCEQNLNHDAMYWYRQDPGQGLRLIYYSQIVNDFQKGDIAEGYSVSREKKESFPLTVTSAQKNPTAFYLCASAGDLNEQYFGPGTRLTVT.

A word on this clonotype: A much larger clonotype is one base distant, so this may be a read error. The rearrangement uses TRBV5-1 and TRBJ1-3; unclear D gene. The CDR3 runs to 14 residues. Germline CDR1 and CDR2: SGHRS and YFSETQ. The CDR3 reads CASSFEDSGNTLYF. CDR3 sequence (DNA): TGTGCCAGCAGCTTCGAGGACTCTGGAAACACCCTATATTTT. The whole variable domain, filled in from reference TRBV5-1 and TRBJ1-3, reads KAGVTQTPRYLIKTRGQQVTLSCSPISGHRSVSWYQQTPGQGLQFLFEYFSETQRNKGNFPGRFSGRQFSNSRSEMNVSTLELGDSALYLCASSFEDSGNTLYFGEGSWLTVV.

This clonotype was recorded once. Germline and junction disagree at one end, which may indicate a read error. This sequence joins TRBV2 and TRBJ1-1; TRBD1 is a possible D gene (5 bases). The CDR3 loop spans 13 amino acids. Germline V gives CDR1 SNHLY, CDR2 FYNNEI. In DNA, the CDR3 is TGTGCCAGCATACTGGCGGACGGGACTGAAGCGTTCTTT. The encoded protein is CASILADGTEAFF.

The V gene is TRBV11-2, the J gene TRBJ2-7; D may be TRBD1 (5 bases). Germline-derived CDR1 and CDR2 are SGHAT and FQNNGV. The CDR3 has 13 residues. The ends were cut back, 10 bases at V and 6 bases at J, with 19 bases in the middle. The CDR3 loop is CATKPLAGLEQYF. Written as DNA, the CDR3 is TGTGCCACCAAACCACTGGCAGGGCTCGAGCAGTACTTC.

As to this clonotype: A much larger clone lies one base from this, so it may be a read error. The chain links TRBV6-5 to TRBJ2-2, with D unclear. This CDR3 region has 12 residues. The V gene's germline CDR1 is MNHEY and CDR2 SVGAGI. The chain's CDR3 is CASSSSTEELFF. CDR3 bases: TGTGCCAGCAGTTCGAGCACCGAGGAGCTGTTTTTT.

This clonotype was recorded once. The chain is built from TRBV12-3 or TRBV12-4 and TRBJ1-3; 8 bases fit TRBD1. After removal of 9 bases from V and 4 bases from J, the junction contained 17 bases not matched to a gene. CDR3 length: 17 residues. The chain's CDR3 is CASGTGGGGLAGNTIYF. The CDR3 DNA is TGTGCCAGTGGGACAGGAGGGGGTGGTTTAGCCGGAAACACCATATATTTT.

This clonotype was counted a single time. V is TRBV5-1 and J is TRBJ2-6; tentative D call: TRBD1 (6 bases). V dropped 4 bases and J dropped 1 base, with 15 bases sitting between them. The CDR3 totals 17 residues. The germline gives CDR1 SGHRS, CDR2 YFSETQ. The CDR3: CASSPGGQTSGANVLTF. In DNA, the CDR3 is TGCGCCAGCAGCCCCGGAGGACAGACTTCTGGGGCCAACGTCCTGACTTTC.

The chain joins TRBV6-6 to TRBJ1-1, with D perhaps matching TRBD1 (6 bases). V shed 6 bases and J shed 1 base, with 12 bases lying between them. Germline CDR1 and CDR2: MNHNY and SVGAGI (reference sequence). This CDR3 region has 14 residues. CDR3 amino acids: CASRQGDTNTEAFF. The CDR3 nucleotides read TGTGCCAGCAGGCAAGGGGACACGAACACTGAAGCTTTCTTT.

This clonotype was picked up many times. V gene TRBV11-2 combines with J gene TRBJ2-7; a weak D match, TRBD2 (5 bases). Trimming cost V 2 bases and J 6 bases, with 17 bases left between them. The CDR3 is 15 residues long. Germline values: CDR1 SGHAT, CDR2 FQNNGV. The CDR3 region has the DNA TGTGCCAGCAGCTTAAATCCGGGCGGAGGCGGCGAGCAGTACTTC. Amino acid sequence: CASSLNPGGGGEQYF.